Listed below are T cell receptor beta chains from one sample, sequenced in a study of CD8+ T cells in alopecia areata. Using immunoSEQ multiplex PCR, the repertoire was profiled, and TCRdb retains in-frame clones only, with some absent. The table has roughly 170,000 clones, approximately 59% seen once. This material consisted of CD4+ T cells sorted from blood, taken at week 0. The receptor source for this set is a human donor with alopecia areata. Both conserved end residues are part of each CDR3. Fields, in order: CDR3 length, clone size, D gene, J gene, V gene, CDR3 DNA, CDR3 protein. D genes are given only for firm matches. Clone size is shown for a subset of rows, as once, few, many or a class of expanded clone.

>13|.|.|TRBJ1-2|TRBV30
TGTGCCTGGAGGGGAATGACTGACTATGGCTACACCTTC
CAWRGMTDYGYTF
>11|once|.|TRBJ2-1|TRBV5-4
TGTGCCAGCAGCTCTGACAATGAGCAGTTCTTC
CASSSDNEQFF
>15|.|.|TRBJ1-2|TRBV7-9
TGTGCCAGCAGCCTACAAGCCGGGACCCCCTATGGCTACACCTTC
CASSLQAGTPYGYTF
>12|.|TRBD1|TRBJ1-1|TRBV28
TGTGCCAGCAGCCCAACGACAGGGACGGCTTTCTTT
CASSPTTGTAFF
>15|.|.|TRBJ1-6|TRBV6-5
TGTGCCAGCAGACGAGACAGACCCACTAATTCACCCCTCCACTTT
CASRRDRPTNSPLHF
>18|.|.|TRBJ1-2|TRBV27
TGTGCCAGCAGTTTGGCCGGGGTTGGGGACACAGGTCGGCGTGGCTACACCTTC
CASSLAGVGDTGRRGYTF
>13|few|.|TRBJ1-2|TRBV29-1
TGCAGCGTTGAAAAACGGCCGTTATATGGCTACACCTTC
CSVEKRPLYGYTF
>14|.|.|TRBJ1-5|TRBV2
TGTGCCAGCAGCGAGGACACGGTTTATCAGCCCCAGCATTTT
CASSEDTVYQPQHF
>13|.|.|TRBJ2-1|TRBV10-3
TGTGCCATCCGGGGCAGGGAGATCAATGAGCAGTTCTTC
CAIRGREINEQFF
>12|.|.|TRBJ1-3|TRBV30
TGTGCCTGGAGCCTCTCTGGAAACACCATATATTTT
CAWSLSGNTIYF
>16|.|TRBD2|TRBJ2-3|TRBV5-6
TGTGCCAGCAGCTTGTGGGGACTAGCGGTTCGAGATACGCAGTATTTT
CASSLWGLAVRDTQYF
>13|few|.|TRBJ1-2|TRBV5-1
TGCGCCAGCAGCCAACGGGTCGCCTATGGCTACACCTTC
CASSQRVAYGYTF
>14|few|TRBD1|TRBJ2-7|TRBV29-1
TGCAGCGTTCACAGGGGGCCCCCCTCCTACGAGCAGTACTTC
CSVHRGPPSYEQYF
>13|.|.|TRBJ1-4|TRBV7-9
TGTGCCAGCAGTCCCGTAGGGGGTGAAAAACTGTTTTTT
CASSPVGGEKLFF
>14|.|TRBD1|TRBJ2-7|TRBV7-9
TGTGCCAGCAGCTTATTGACAGGGACCTACGAGCAGTACTTC
CASSLLTGTYEQYF
>14|.|TRBD1|TRBJ2-7|TRBV29-1
TGCAGCGCATCCGGGACAGGGAATATCCGCGAGCAGTACTTC
CSASGTGNIREQYF
>11|few|.|TRBJ1-2|TRBV6-5
TGTGCCAGCAGTTACGGGTATGGCTACACCTTC
CASSYGYGYTF
>14|.|TRBD2|TRBJ2-7|TRBV7-2
TGTGCCAGCACCCAACGACTAGCGGGCTACGAGCAGTACTTC
CASTQRLAGYEQYF
>17|.|TRBD1|TRBJ2-6|TRBV28
TGTGCCAGCAGTACGCCGGGACAGGGCGCTGGGGCCAACGTCCTGACTTTC
CASSTPGQGAGANVLTF
>15|.|TRBD1|TRBJ2-7|TRBV27
TGTGCCAGCAGTTCCCGGACAGGGTGGGCCTACGAGCAGTACTTC
CASSSRTGWAYEQYF
>13|.|.|TRBJ2-5|TRBV4-2
TGTGCCAGCAGCCAAGATCAACAGCGGCTGCAGTACTTC
CASSQDQQRLQYF
>13|few|.|TRBJ2-5|TRBV5-6
TGTGCCAGCAGCATCGGGGCCGAAGAGACCCAGTACTTC
CASSIGAEETQYF
>14|.|.|TRBJ2-5|TRBV2
TGTGCCAGCAGTGTTGGTCGGATCGCGGAGACCCAGTACTTC
CASSVGRIAETQYF
>15|.|TRBD1|TRBJ2-7|TRBV4-1
TGCGCCAGCAGCCACCCAGGACAGGGGGGTTACGAGCAGTACTTC
CASSHPGQGGYEQYF
>17|.|.|TRBJ2-2|TRBV12-5
TGTGCTAGTGGTACCTTTCGGGGGGCGGGCAACACCGGGGAGCTGTTTTTT
CASGTFRGAGNTGELFF
>12|.|.|TRBJ2-7|TRBV10-3
TGTGCCATCAGGGGTCAGCCGGAAGAGCAGTACTTC
CAIRGQPEEQYF
>16|.|.|TRBJ2-3|TRBV7-9
TGTGCCAGCAGCTTAGTTTCGACCCTAAGCACAGATACGCAGTATTTT
CASSLVSTLSTDTQYF
>15|.|.|TRBJ2-5|TRBV14
TGTGCCAGCAGCCAAGGGTGGACAGCGGTTGAGACCCAGTACTTC
CASSQGWTAVETQYF
>14|few|.|TRBJ2-7|TRBV9
TGTGCCAGCAGCGTTGGACAGCACTCCTACGAGCAGTACTTC
CASSVGQHSYEQYF
>14|.|.|TRBJ1-2|TRBV6-5
TGTGCCAGCAGTTACGATCGCTCCCATCATGGCTACACCTTC
CASSYDRSHHGYTF
>15|.|.|TRBJ1-5|TRBV5-1
TGCGCCAGCAGCTGGAGGACAGTCGGGAATCAGCCCCAGCATTTT
CASSWRTVGNQPQHF
>17|few|.|TRBJ2-2|TRBV4-2
TGTGCCAGCAGCCAAGTCTTCGGGGGGCCTGGGGCCGGGGAGCTGTTTTTT
CASSQVFGGPGAGELFF
>16|.|.|TRBJ2-5|TRBV21-1
TGTGCCAGCAGCAAATTCTTGGCAGCCCCCGGGGGGACCCAGTACTTC
CASSKFLAAPGGTQYF
>12|.|.|TRBJ2-7|TRBV29-1
TGCAGCGTTCAGGTGTACCCCTACGAGCAGTACTTC
CSVQVYPYEQYF
>14|few|.|TRBJ1-2|TRBV6-5
TGTGCCAGCACCAACAGGGCCCCCCACTATGGCTACACCTTC
CASTNRAPHYGYTF
>10|.|.|TRBJ1-1|TRBV6-5
TGTGCCAGCGGGCGCACTGAAGCTTTCTTT
CASGRTEAFF
>15|few|.|TRBJ1-2|TRBV10-3
TGTGCCATCAGTGCCGCCGCGGGAGAAAACTATGGCTACACCTTC
CAISAAAGENYGYTF
>15|once|TRBD1|TRBJ2-2|TRBV5-6
TGTGCCAGCAGCGACGCAGGGGGATGGACCGGGGAGCTGTTTTTT
CASSDAGGWTGELFF
>15|.|.|TRBJ1-5|TRBV30
TGTGCCTGGAAGATGGCAGGGGAGGTGGGTCAGCCCCAGCATTTT
CAWKMAGEVGQPQHF
>15|few|TRBD1|TRBJ1-1|TRBV4-2
TGTGCCAGCAGCCCCCAGGACAGGGAGAACACTGAAGCTTTCTTT
CASSPQDRENTEAFF
>14|few|.|TRBJ2-7|TRBV11-1
TGTGCCAGCAGCTTTCAGGGCTTTCCTTACGAGCAGTACTTC
CASSFQGFPYEQYF
>14|.|.|TRBJ2-3|TRBV11-3
TGTGCCAGCAGCTGGACGACTAGCACAGATACGCAGTATTTT
CASSWTTSTDTQYF
>12|few|.|TRBJ2-5|TRBV6-1
TGCTTGGGGGCTAGGGTTCGGGAGACCCAGTACTTC
CLGARVRETQYF
>16|few|TRBD2|TRBJ2-3|TRBV4-2
TGTGCCAGCAGCCAAGGGGGGACTAGCGGAACAGATACGCAGTATTTT
CASSQGGTSGTDTQYF
>12|few|.|TRBJ1-2|TRBV29-1
TGCAGCGTTGACGACAGATACTATGGCTACACCTTC
CSVDDRYYGYTF
>15|.|TRBD2|TRBJ2-1|TRBV11-3
TGTGCCAGCAGCTTAGGACTAGCGGCTAGCAATGAGCAGTTCTTC
CASSLGLAASNEQFF